The 30 T cell receptor beta chains in this list originate from one sample, sequenced in a study of blood T cell repertoires in COVID-19. Libraries were prepared by immunoSEQ multiplex PCR; TCRdb keeps only in-frame clonotypes and omits some of them. The sample gives about 60,000 clones, approximately 86% of which show up once; about 4.4% is in the top ten. Sequencing was done on a sample of peripheral blood. All receptors come from a man aged 55-75 years with acute or convalescent COVID-19.

V and J are TRBV4-2 and TRBJ1-2, with a tentative D call TRBD1 (5 bases). The CDR3 has 19 amino acids. The V gene lost 1 base and the J gene lost 6 bases, with 27 bases spanning the gap. The germline V gene has CDR1 LGHNA and CDR2 YNFKEQ. The chain's CDR3 is CASSQATGLSRSRENGYTF. The CDR3 DNA reads as TGTGCCAGCAGCCAAGCCACAGGTTTATCGCGATCTCGGGAGAATGGCTACACCTTC.

The chain recombines TRBV27 with TRBJ1-1; D uncertain. The V gene's germline CDR1 is MNHEY and CDR2 SMNVEV (reference sequence). This CDR3 has 13 residues. Deletions cut 3 bases from V and 1 base from J, with 6 bases between. CDR3 in amino acids: CASSFVRNTEAFF. The CDR3 nucleotides are TGTGCCAGCAGTTTCGTCAGGAACACTGAAGCTTTCTTT.

The chain is built from TRBV30 and TRBJ1-2; 10 bases fit TRBD1. V lost 4 bases to trimming and J lost 8 bases; unmatched junction nucleotides: 10. This CDR3 is 14 amino acids long. Germline loops: CDR1 GTSNPN, CDR2 SVGIG (reference sequence). CDR3 in DNA: TGTGCCTGGAAGAGGGACAGGGGATCCCGCGGCTACACCTTC. Amino acid sequence: CAWKRDRGSRGYTF.

The chain has TRBV7-2 and TRBJ2-3; 12 nucleotides match TRBD1. This CDR3 has 17 residues. CDR1 and CDR2 from the germline V gene are SGHTA and FQGNSA. V dropped 5 bases and J dropped 8; count of bases not matched to a gene: 14. The CDR3 nucleotides read TGTGCCAGCAGCCAGGGACAGGGGGCACCCGTTCAACGTACGCAGTATTTT. It is translated as CASSQGQGAPVQRTQYF.

This sequence joins TRBV2 and TRBJ2-3; D not resolved. Germline V gene data show CDR1 as SNHLY and CDR2 as FYNNEI. V lost 7 bases and J 2 bases, leaving 10 bases between the germline ends. There are 13 residues in the CDR3. This CDR3 is CASTPTDTDTQYF. As DNA, the CDR3 is TGTGCCAGCACCCCAACAGACACAGATACGCAGTATTTT.

CDR3 coding DNA: TGTGCCAGCAGCCCCCCCCGTACCCTAGAGCAGTACTTC. Translated: CASSPPRTLEQYF. The chain is built from TRBV3-1 (or the pseudogene TRBV3-2) and TRBJ2-7; D gene uncertain. V lost 4 bases and J 7 bases, leaving 14 bases between the germline ends. Per germline, CDR1 LGHDT and CDR2 YNNKEL (reference sequence). CDR3 length: 13 amino acids.

This chain uses TRBV5-4 with TRBJ2-1; no clear D. Looked up from germline, CDR1 is SGHNT and CDR2 is YYREEE (reference sequence). The CDR3 has 14 residues. Trimming pared 0 bases from V and 4 bases from J, leaving 8 bases between. CDR3 loop: CASSLEQAYNEQFF. The CDR3, as DNA: TGTGCCAGCAGCTTGGAGCAGGCATACAATGAGCAGTTCTTC.

V is TRBV7-8 and J is TRBJ2-1; 9 bases are shared with TRBD1. The V gene end was trimmed by 2 bases and the J gene end by 8 bases; junction bases not matched to a gene: 7. The CDR3 has 15 amino acids. Germline CDR1 is SGHVS and CDR2 is FQNEAQ. CDR3 region: CASSLRHTGGDEQFF. The CDR3 coding sequence is TGTGCCAGCAGCTTAAGGCATACAGGGGGCGATGAGCAGTTCTTC. Combining the CDR3 with reference TRBV7-8 and TRBJ2-1 gives the whole variable domain GAGVSQSPRYKVAKRGQDVALRCDPISGHVSLFWYQQALGQGPEFLTYFQNEAQLDKSGLPSDRFFAERPEGSVSTLKIQRTQQEDSAVYLCASSLRHTGGDEQFFGPGTRLTVL.

This chain joins TRBV30 and TRBJ2-7, with 7 bases aligning to TRBD1. Per the germline V gene, CDR1 is GTSNPN and CDR2 is SVGIG (reference sequence). The junction had 5 bases not matched to a gene; V was cut back by 2 bases and J by 7 bases. The CDR3 covers 12 residues. DNA for the CDR3: TGTGCCTGGAGTACGACAGGGAGTGAGCAGTACTTC. Protein sequence: CAWSTTGSEQYF.

This chain links TRBV6-6 with TRBJ1-5, with 8 nucleotides matching TRBD1. The J segment lost 3 bases and the V segment lost 4 bases, leaving 8 bases of the junction unmatched. The CDR3 consists of 16 residues. Per germline, CDR1 MNHNY and CDR2 SVGAGI (reference sequence). The CDR3 loop reads CASSSRTGTTNQPQHF. CDR3 nucleotides: TGTGCCAGCAGTTCCCGGACAGGGACGACCAATCAGCCCCAGCATTTT.

The gene calls are TRBV11-3 and TRBJ1-1, with D perhaps matching TRBD1 (5 bases). This CDR3 is 13 amino acids long. Germline assignment: CDR1 SGHNT and CDR2 YENEEA. V dropped 8 bases and J dropped 7 bases, with 17 bases sitting between them. The CDR3 sequence: CASAPRTGLEAFF. The CDR3 DNA is TGTGCCAGCGCCCCCCGAACAGGCCTTGAAGCTTTCTTT. The entire variable domain, with the rest obtained from reference TRBV11-3 and TRBJ1-1, is as follows: EAGVVQSPRYKIIEKKQPVAFWCNPISGHNTLYWYLQNLGQGPELLIRYENEEAVDDSQLPKDRFSAERLKGVDSTLKIQPAELGDSAVYLCASAPRTGLEAFFGQGTRLTVV.

The chain's CDR3 is CASSDSTSGSPNEQFF. CDR3 DNA sequence: TGTGCCAGCAGTGACTCGACTAGCGGGAGCCCCAATGAGCAGTTCTTC. V gene TRBV6-4 combines with J gene TRBJ2-1, with TRBD2 identical over 12 bases. Losses at the gene ends were 0 bases for V and 6 bases for J; bases not matched to a gene: 3. The V gene's germline CDR1 is MRHNA and CDR2 SNTAGT. The CDR3 has 16 residues.

J is TRBJ2-7 and V is TRBV7-2; TRBD2 aligns across 9 bases. The CDR3 contains 15 residues. J gave up 2 bases and V 1 base, and 3 bases lay outside the gene matches. The germline V gene encodes CDR1 SGHTA and CDR2 FQGNSA. Written as DNA, the CDR3 is TGTGCCAGCAGCTTAGACCCTAGCGGGGCCTACGAGCAGTACTTC. It is translated as CASSLDPSGAYEQYF.

This clone was recorded once. V is TRBV19 and J is TRBJ2-5, with 11 bases matching TRBD2. J lost 7 bases, V lost 4 bases, and 5 bases had no gene match. CDR3 length: 14 amino acids. Germline loops: CDR1 LNHDA, CDR2 SQIVND (reference sequence). CDR3 sequence (DNA): TGTGCCAGTAGTAAGGCCGGGACTAGCGGGACCCAGTACTTC. Its translation is CASSKAGTSGTQYF.

The CDR3 region is CASSSPGGATYEQYF. The CDR3 coding sequence is TGTGCCAGCAGTTCCCCGGGTGGAGCGACCTACGAGCAGTACTTC. The chain joins TRBV28 to TRBJ2-7; D gene ambiguous. Trimming stripped 4 bases from V and 2 bases from J, with 15 bases between. CDR1 MDHEN and CDR2 SYDVKM come from the germline V gene. The CDR3 runs to 15 residues.

The J gene is TRBJ1-1, the V gene TRBV30, with D perhaps matching TRBD1 (6 bases). This CDR3 is 11 amino acids long. Per germline, CDR1 GTSNPN and CDR2 SVGIG (reference sequence). V dropped 7 bases and J dropped 1 base, with 7 bases sitting between them. The chain's CDR3 is CALTGNTEAFF. CDR3 coding DNA: TGTGCCTTGACAGGGAACACTGAAGCTTTCTTT.

The gene calls are TRBV7-8 and TRBJ1-2, with a possible D match to TRBD1 (5 bases). The V gene lost 0 bases and the J gene lost 8 bases, with 10 bases spanning the gap. Germline V CDR1 and CDR2: SGHVS, FQNEAQ. The CDR3 loop spans 13 amino acids. CDR3 sequence (DNA): TGTGCCAGCAGCTTAGCGGGGGGTCCGGGCTACACCTTC. This translates into CASSLAGGPGYTF.

The rearrangement uses TRBV7-9 and TRBJ2-1, with D perhaps TRBD1 (7 bases). V gave up 5 bases and J gave up 8 bases, with 16 bases separating them. The germline V gene encodes CDR1 SEHNR and CDR2 FQNEAQ (reference sequence). The CDR3 runs 14 residues. DNA for the CDR3: TGTGCCAGCAGCCCACAGGGGCGCGGGGATGAGCAGTTCTTC. It is translated as CASSPQGRGDEQFF. The complete variable domain, with remaining parts taken from reference TRBV7-9 and TRBJ2-1, reads DTGVSQNPRHKITKRGQNVTFRCDPISEHNRLYWYRQTLGQGPEFLTYFQNEAQLEKSRLLSDRFSAERPKGSFSTLEIQRTEQGDSAMYLCASSPQGRGDEQFFGPGTRLTVL.

The chain uses TRBV27 and TRBJ2-7, with 14 bases matching TRBD2. CDR1 is MNHEY, CDR2 SMNVEV, per germline (reference sequence). The CDR3 is made up of 15 amino acids. Unmatched junction bases numbered 6, after V lost 5 bases and J lost 6 bases. This chain's CDR3 is CASSRGTSGSLEQYF. The CDR3 region has the DNA TGTGCCAGCAGTAGAGGGACTAGCGGGAGTCTCGAGCAGTACTTC.

The chain has TRBV5-8 and TRBJ2-4; 7 nucleotides match TRBD2. V lost 4 bases and J lost 6; bases outside the gene matches: 7. The CDR3 runs 14 residues. Per germline, CDR1 SGHTS and CDR2 YDEGEE. The CDR3 region has the DNA TGTGCCAGCAGCCCCGGGACTACAAGAAACATTCAGTACTTC. Translated, it gives CASSPGTTRNIQYF.

This clone has a handful of counts. J is TRBJ2-1 and V is TRBV6-5; 11 bases line up with TRBD2. Unmatched junction bases numbered 5, after V lost 6 bases and J lost 4 bases. Germline V CDR1 and CDR2: MNHEY, SVGAGI. CDR3 size: 15 residues. The CDR3 sequence: CASSRLAGTYNEQFF. CDR3 sequence (DNA): TGTGCCAGCAGCCGACTAGCGGGGACTTACAATGAGCAGTTCTTC.

V and J are TRBV20-1 and TRBJ1-2; D is unclear. Germline CDR1 is DFQATT and CDR2 is SNEGSKA (reference sequence). This CDR3 is 8 amino acids long. V lost 7 bases and J lost 6, with 3 bases in between. CDR3 in amino acids: CSGNGYTF. The CDR3 coding sequence is TGCAGTGGTAATGGCTACACCTTC.

The chain recombines TRBV5-1 with TRBJ2-3, with 7 bases lining up with TRBD1. CDR1 is SGHRS, CDR2 YFSETQ, per germline. The V gene end was trimmed by 4 bases and the J gene end by 0 bases; junction bases not matched to a gene: 5. The CDR3 loop spans 15 amino acids. The CDR3 here is CASSVGQLSTDTQYF. In nucleotides, the CDR3 is TGCGCCAGCAGCGTGGGACAGCTGAGCACAGATACGCAGTATTTT. Based on the CDR3 plus reference TRBV5-1 and TRBJ2-3, the full variable domain is KAGVTQTPRYLIKTRGQQVTLSCSPISGHRSVSWYQQTPGQGLQFLFEYFSETQRNKGNFPGRFSGRQFSNSRSEMNVSTLELGDSALYLCASSVGQLSTDTQYFGPGTRLTVL.

The chain couples TRBV9 to TRBJ1-6, with D perhaps TRBD1 (5 bases). The germline V gene encodes CDR1 SGDLS and CDR2 YYNGEE. This CDR3 has 15 residues. V was shortened by 4 bases and J by 7 bases, with 15 bases between the two germline ends. The CDR3 DNA reads as TGTGCCAGCAGCCGAAGGGGCATAGGGAATTCACCCCTCCACTTT. It translates to CASSRRGIGNSPLHF.

The V and J genes are TRBV7-3 and TRBJ2-3; TRBD2 matches 13 bases. V was pared by 3 bases and J by 2 bases, with 2 bases of the junction left unmatched. The CDR3 has 16 residues. Germline CDR1 is SGHTA and CDR2 is FQGTGA. The CDR3 loop is CASSLGLAGFTDTQYF. CDR3 coding DNA: TGTGCCAGCAGCTTGGGACTAGCGGGATTCACAGATACGCAGTATTTT.

J is TRBJ1-6 and V is TRBV30; weak D call: TRBD1 (5 bases). CDR3 length: 19 residues. Trimming cost V 3 bases and J 0 bases, with 21 bases left between them. CDR1 is GTSNPN and CDR2 is SVGIG in the germline V gene (reference sequence). The CDR3 spells CAWSDLSWTGGSYNSPLHF. For the CDR3, the DNA is TGTGCCTGGAGCGACCTCTCCTGGACCGGGGGCTCCTATAATTCACCCCTCCACTTT.

The rearrangement uses TRBV28 and TRBJ1-5; D gene uncertain. Germline CDR1 and CDR2: MDHEN and SYDVKM. This CDR3 has 12 residues. V was shortened by 10 bases and J by 3 bases, with 10 bases between the two germline ends. CDR3 residues: CATKAPNQPQHF. The CDR3 DNA reads as TGTGCCACCAAAGCTCCCAATCAGCCCCAGCATTTT.

This chain connects TRBV19 to TRBJ2-1; TRBD1 matches 8 bases. CDR1 is LNHDA, CDR2 SQIVND, per germline (reference sequence). The CDR3 has 18 residues. The J segment lost 0 bases and the V segment lost 3 bases, leaving 10 bases of the junction unmatched. In nucleotides, the CDR3 is TGTGCCAGTAGTATCCCCTCCGGGACAGGAGGCTCCTACAATGAGCAGTTCTTC. It is translated as CASSIPSGTGGSYNEQFF.

The chain combines TRBV5-1 with TRBJ2-1; 7 bases align to TRBD1. Germline loops: CDR1 SGHRS, CDR2 YFSETQ. Unmatched junction bases numbered 7, after V lost 7 bases and J lost 0 bases. There are 15 residues in the CDR3. The CDR3 bases are TGCGCCAGCGCGCCAGGGGACAGCTCCTACAATGAGCAGTTCTTC. It translates to CASAPGDSSYNEQFF. The entire variable domain, with the rest obtained from reference TRBV5-1 and TRBJ2-1, is as follows: KAGVTQTPRYLIKTRGQQVTLSCSPISGHRSVSWYQQTPGQGLQFLFEYFSETQRNKGNFPGRFSGRQFSNSRSEMNVSTLELGDSALYLCASAPGDSSYNEQFFGPGTRLTVL.

A few counts support this clone. The rearrangement joins TRBV5-6 to TRBJ1-2; 8 bases map to TRBD1. The V and J ends lost 4 bases and 4 bases, in that order; junction bases with no gene match: 6. This CDR3 spans 14 amino acids. Germline V gene lookup returns CDR1 SGHDT and CDR2 YYEEEE. The CDR3, as DNA: TGTGCCAGCAGCCGTGACAGGGGCCTCTATGGCTACACCTTC. It specifies CASSRDRGLYGYTF.